The entry that follows covers one TCR beta chain sequence. Trimming removed 0 bases at V and 4 bases at J, with 6 bases between. The V gene's germline CDR1 is LNHDA and CDR2 SQIVND (reference sequence). CDR3 size: 14 residues. The data originate from a study of follicular helper T cells after annual influenza vaccination. Repertoires were generated with immunoSEQ multiplex PCR, while TCRdb's copy carries only in-frame clones and drops some. The table shows roughly 9,800 clones, with 80% to 90% occurring only once. Time point noted: 2015-2016 season, 7 days after influenza vaccination. The source was CXCR5+ CD38- circulating T follicular helper cells from blood, collected 7 days after influenza vaccination. Subset denoted: circulating Tfh, non-naive CD4+CXCR5+PD-1+ (ICOS+CD38+ or ICOS-CD38-). This TCR was sampled from an adult who received the influenza vaccine. This chain connects TRBV19 to TRBJ2-2, with D uncertain. For the CDR3, the DNA is TGTGCCAGTAGTATAGATTACGCCACCGGGGAGCTGTTTTTT. Its translation: CASSIDYATGELFF.